This entry describes one T cell receptor (beta chain). Antigen unknown. Repertoires were generated with immunoSEQ multiplex PCR, while TCRdb's copy carries only in-frame clones and drops some. The sample has about 1 million clones, approximately 80% seen once; the top ten hold more than 0.5%. Per germline, CDR1 SGHTA and CDR2 FQGNSA. V was cut by 5 bases and J by 4 bases, with 9 bases left in between. The CDR3 spans 13 residues. Every contributor of samples was a Caucasian grown-up residing in Nashville, Tennessee. Naive CD45RA+ and memory CD45RA-negative subsets were split from CD4+ cells. The data originate from a study of shared clonotypes between healthy human individuals. Study-wide results and limits: Clonotypes which were not shared had lower generation probabilities than clonotypes that all four donors shared. Compared with memory subsets, naive subsets generally had larger estimated richness.

The specimen was memory CD4+ T cells from PBMCs. Subset meaning: CD45RA-negative fraction. The receptor was isolated from a man between 18 and 29 years old in good health. Some clones in this sample may be carry-over from other donors' samples. The genes are TRBV7-2 and TRBJ1-3; D remains ambiguous. The DNA of the CDR3 is TGTGCCAGCAGCCCCGCGGCAGGAAACACCATATATTTT. It codes for CASSPAAGNTIYF.